This TCR beta chain came from a study of blood T cells in healthy people across ages. The CDR3 runs 15 residues. V lost 4 bases and J lost 1; bases outside the gene matches: 4. Germline CDR1 reads MNHNS; CDR2 reads SASEGT. A second PCR of about 7 to 11 cycles used a sample-barcoded 5' primer and a J-beta primer mix. Every individual sample yielded 2.5 million or more paired-end reads (each containing CDR3). TCRdb redid the calling of the 5' RACE reads with MiXCR, one entry per CDR3 protein. The sample consists of some 800,000 distinct CDR3 sequences, roughly 25% of them appearing once. This clonotype was counted once. This sample also belongs to another study, concerning T cells of mothers and their children. That paper notes: It was observed that no persistent microchimeric T cell clones could be detected.

Input material: blood. This chain connects TRBV6-1 to TRBJ2-3; 8 nucleotides align to TRBD2. The TCR was taken from a boy aged 5 to 17 in good health. The CDR3 is CASSVTSGGTDTQYF. In nucleotides, the CDR3 is TGTGCCAGCAGTGTAACTAGCGGAGGCACAGATACGCAGTATTTT.